This is a list of T cell receptor beta chains from one sample in a study of cytomegalovirus exposure and HLA in healthy donors. This table comes from immunoSEQ multiplex PCR, and its TCRdb copy is limited to in-frame clones, with some not included. The sample consists of about 100,000 clones, around 72% of them appearing once. Sequences were obtained from PBMCs. The source is a male donor in good health and CMV-seropositive. The CDR3 runs from the conserved cysteine through the conserved F or W. The D gene is left open where the match is weak. The listing skips clone size in some rows; elsewhere it reads once, few, many or a size class.

d_call	clone_size	v_call	j_call	cdr3_aa	cdr3_nt
TRBD1	NA	TRBV25-1	TRBJ2-5	CASSGPGTGGVETQYF	TGTGCCAGCAGTGGCCCCGGGACAGGGGGCGTAGAGACCCAGTACTTC
TRBD1	few	TRBV7-8	TRBJ2-7	CASSSTGDSPPGEQYF	TGTGCCAGCAGCTCGACCGGGGACAGCCCTCCGGGCGAGCAGTACTTC
TRBD2	NA	TRBV7-2	TRBJ2-3	CASSSRRLAGSTDTQYF	TGTGCCAGCAGCTCCCGCCGACTAGCGGGGTCCACAGATACGCAGTATTTT
NA	NA	TRBV7-9	TRBJ2-3	CASSLTAGTTDTQYF	TGTGCCAGCAGCTTGACAGCCGGAACGACAGATACGCAGTATTTT
NA	NA	TRBV28	TRBJ1-2	CASSLSGGSNYGYTF	TGTGCCAGCAGTTTGTCGGGCGGGTCTAACTATGGCTACACCTTC
NA	NA	TRBV5-8	TRBJ1-3	CASSLAAGDPGNTIYF	TGTGCCAGCAGCTTGGCGGCCGGGGATCCCGGAAACACCATATATTTT
TRBD2	NA	TRBV4-1	TRBJ2-7	CASSQPLAGGREQYF	TGCGCCAGCAGCCAACCACTAGCGGGGGGGCGCGAGCAGTACTTC
TRBD1	NA	TRBV7-2	TRBJ1-1	CASSLYRGGTEAFF	TGTGCCAGCAGCTTATACAGGGGAGGCACTGAAGCTTTCTTT
NA	once	TRBV5-1	TRBJ1-4	CASSLEVQTGYEKLFF	TGCGCCAGCAGCTTGGAGGTCCAAACGGGGTATGAAAAACTGTTTTTT
NA	few	TRBV6-1	TRBJ2-3	CASPGPGTQYF	TGTGCCAGTCCGGGCCCGGGAACGCAGTATTTT
NA	NA	TRBV11-2	TRBJ2-5	CASSLYQAQETQYF	TGTGCCAGCAGCTTATACCAGGCCCAAGAGACCCAGTACTTC
NA	NA	TRBV23-1	TRBJ1-6	CASSPGHPPFNSPLHF	TGCGCCAGCAGTCCCGGACACCCGCCGTTTAATTCACCCCTCCACTTT
NA	NA	TRBV5-1	TRBJ2-6	CASSPEASGANVLTF	TGCGCCAGCAGCCCGGAGGCCTCTGGGGCCAACGTCCTGACTTTC
TRBD1	NA	TRBV2	TRBJ1-6	CASSGEGAGSPLHF	TGTGCCAGCAGTGGTGAGGGGGCCGGTTCACCCCTCCACTTT
NA	NA	TRBV10-1	TRBJ2-2	CASSVTLGTGELFF	TGCGCCAGCAGTGTGACGCTAGGCACCGGGGAGCTGTTTTTT
TRBD1	NA	TRBV27	TRBJ1-2	CASSLTQGARGYTF	TGTGCCAGCAGTTTAACCCAGGGGGCGCGCGGCTACACCTTC
NA	NA	TRBV5-4	TRBJ2-3	CASSLGRRLLSSTDTQYF	TGTGCCAGCAGCTTGGGTCGTCGACTTTTGTCTAGCACAGATACGCAGTATTTT
NA	NA	TRBV6-6	TRBJ1-6	CASTPKAGIGSPLHF	TGTGCCAGCACTCCCAAGGCAGGGATCGGTTCACCCCTCCACTTT
TRBD1	few	TRBV6-1	TRBJ1-1	CATRTGGIGEAFF	TGTGCCACCAGAACAGGGGGAATTGGTGAAGCTTTCTTT
TRBD1	few	TRBV6-1	TRBJ2-1	CASSRDGTGNNEQFF	TGTGCCAGCAGTAGGGACGGGACAGGGAACAATGAGCAGTTCTTC
NA	NA	TRBV6-5	TRBJ2-7	CASRGSGRIYEQYF	TGTGCCAGCAGGGGTTCGGGTAGGATCTACGAGCAGTACTTC
NA	NA	TRBV13	TRBJ2-7	CASSLGRYEQYF	TGTGCCAGCAGCTTAGGGCGCTACGAGCAGTACTTC
TRBD1	NA	TRBV19	TRBJ1-1	CASSPTGTGNTEAFF	TGTGCCAGTAGTCCTACCGGGACAGGGAACACTGAAGCTTTCTTT
NA	NA	TRBV11-2	TRBJ2-7	CASSQSQLLSYEQYF	TGTGCCAGTAGCCAGTCACAGTTACTCTCCTACGAGCAGTACTTC
TRBD1	NA	TRBV19	TRBJ2-7	CASKPQDRGYEQYF	TGTGCCAGTAAACCACAGGACAGGGGGTACGAGCAGTACTTC
NA	few	TRBV7-6	TRBJ2-7	CASSPDSSYEQYF	TGTGCCAGCAGCCCCGACAGCTCCTACGAGCAGTACTTC
TRBD1	NA	TRBV5-5	TRBJ2-7	CASGTGSYEQYF	TGTGCCAGCGGGACAGGGTCCTACGAGCAGTACTTC
NA	NA	TRBV25-1	TRBJ2-2	CASSPQANTGELFF	TGTGCCAGCAGTCCACAGGCGAACACCGGGGAGCTGTTTTTT
TRBD1	NA	TRBV11-2	TRBJ2-7	CASSSLTGLVSYEQYF	TGTGCCAGCAGCTCCCTGACAGGGCTGGTCTCCTACGAGCAGTACTTC
TRBD1	NA	TRBV7-6	TRBJ2-7	CASSLGQGMDLSSYEQYF	TGTGCCAGCAGCTTGGGACAGGGGATGGACCTAAGCTCCTACGAGCAGTACTTC
NA	NA	TRBV18	TRBJ1-1	CASSRSSTDAEAFF	TGTGCCAGCTCCCGCTCATCGACAGATGCTGAAGCTTTCTTT
NA	NA	TRBV29-1	TRBJ1-2	CSVPTGGAGGYTF	TGCAGCGTACCAACTGGGGGGGCTGGCGGCTACACCTTC
TRBD1	NA	TRBV10-3	TRBJ1-2	CAARQGAQGYTF	TGTGCCGCAAGACAGGGGGCGCAAGGCTACACCTTC